These T cell receptor beta chains were read from a single sample in a study of blood T cells in healthy people across ages. From the 5' RACE reads, TCRdb called clonotypes with MiXCR, one entry per CDR3 protein. The data hold around 990,000 distinct CDR3 sequences, with around 27% observed a single time. The sample was also linked to a second study, of T cells of mothers and their children.

Sequenced sample: blood. All receptors derive from a girl aged 2 to 9 in good health. Each CDR3 is given with its conserved first and last residue. D genes are given only for firm matches. The size of a clone is reported for some rows only, either as once, few or many, or as a class for expanded clones.

d_gene	v_gene	j_gene	abundance	CDR3nt	CDR3aa
TRBD2	TRBV27	TRBJ2-1	-	TGTGCCAGCAGTTTATCGAGCGGGAGGGCTGAGCAGTTCTTC	CASSLSSGRAEQFF
-	TRBV20-1	TRBJ2-5	-	TGCAGTGCTATTGAACAGGTGGAGACCCAGTACTTC	CSAIEQVETQYF
-	TRBV28	TRBJ1-4	-	TGTGCCAGCAGGACGCGCAATGAAAAACTGTTTTTT	CASRTRNEKLFF
TRBD1	TRBV6-2/TRBV6-3	TRBJ1-5	-	TGTGCCAGCAGTTACCGGGGACAGGATGGCCTTCCCGTGGGTATGTCGCCCCAGCATTTT	CASSYRGQDGLPVGMSPQHF
TRBD2	TRBV6-4	TRBJ2-3	few	TGTGCCAGCAGTCCTGAAGCGGGGGATAACACAGATACGCAGTATTTT	CASSPEAGDNTDTQYF
-	TRBV4-3	TRBJ1-2	many	TGCGCCAGCAGCCAAGATGGGTTGGCTAACTATGGCTACACCTTC	CASSQDGLANYGYTF
TRBD2	TRBV29-1	TRBJ2-7	few	TGCAGCGGGGGGACTACCTACGAGCAGTACTTC	CSGGTTYEQYF
-	TRBV28	TRBJ2-4	-	TGTGCCAGCAGCTCCGGCTTCCGGCTTCGAGACTGGGGAAACATTCAGTACTTC	CASSSGFRLRDWGNIQYF
TRBD2	TRBV7-2	TRBJ2-1	few	TGTGCCAGCAGCTTTGTGGTCGGCGGGAGAAAGTACAATGAGCAGTTCTTC	CASSFVVGGRKYNEQFF
-	TRBV7-2	TRBJ1-2	-	TGTGCCAGCAGCTTAGTTTTTTTCGGCTATGGCTACACCTTC	CASSLVFFGYGYTF
TRBD2	TRBV4-2	TRBJ2-5	-	TGTGCCAGCAGCCAAGTGAAACTAGCGGGAGGGTGGATGGAGACCCAGTACTTC	CASSQVKLAGGWMETQYF
TRBD2	TRBV6-2/TRBV6-3	TRBJ2-1	-	TGTGCCAGCAGTCCCGAGATGGCGGGGGGAAATGAGCAGTTCTTC	CASSPEMAGGNEQFF
-	TRBV5-1	TRBJ2-4	-	TGCGCCAGCCCCCGCCGGGACATACGGACCAAAAACATTCAGTACTTC	CASPRRDIRTKNIQYF
-	TRBV3-1	TRBJ1-2	-	TGTGCCAGCAGCCCCGATGTGGGTTGTCCTCCTTTCGGCTACACCTTC	CASSPDVGCPPFGYTF
-	TRBV11-2	TRBJ1-1	-	TGTGCCAGCAGCTTAGAATTCAAGGAAGCTTTCTTT	CASSLEFKEAFF
TRBD1	TRBV10-1	TRBJ2-2	few	TGCGCCAGCAGTGACGGACAGGCGCCCTCTAAGAACACCGGGGAGCTGTTTTTT	CASSDGQAPSKNTGELFF
-	TRBV6-1	TRBJ2-4	few	TGTGCCAGCAGTGTGCCCTCCCCGGATAACATTCAGTACTTC	CASSVPSPDNIQYF
-	TRBV28	TRBJ2-4	-	TGTGCCAGCATAGGTGGGGGGAACATTCAGTACTTC	CASIGGGNIQYF
-	TRBV12-3/TRBV12-4	TRBJ2-3	few	TGTGCCAGCAGTGCCGGGGGAAGTCAAGATACGCAGTATTTT	CASSAGGSQDTQYF
-	TRBV4-3	TRBJ1-1	-	TGCGCCAGCAGCCAAGATCAGGACACTGAAGCTTTCTTT	CASSQDQDTEAFF
TRBD1	TRBV20-1	TRBJ2-5	-	TGCAGTGCTAGAGATCGGACAGGATGGCTAGAGACCCAGTACTTC	CSARDRTGWLETQYF
-	TRBV20-1	TRBJ2-7	-	TGCAGTGTTGACGGGGAGCAGTACTTC	CSVDGEQYF
-	TRBV29-1	TRBJ2-5	-	TGCAGCGTTCCACCTGGGCAGGGGCGCGGAGAGACCCAGTACTTC	CSVPPGQGRGETQYF
-	TRBV29-1	TRBJ2-3	-	TGCAGCGTTGAAGACTTCCACCGGGCGTATTTT	CSVEDFHRAYF
TRBD1	TRBV7-9	TRBJ2-7	-	TGTGCCAGCAGGAAGACAGGGGTTCCCGCCGAGCAGTACTTC	CASRKTGVPAEQYF
TRBD1	TRBV7-9	TRBJ2-3	-	TGTGCCAGCAGCTCGACAGGGGGCGCAGATACGCAGTATTTT	CASSSTGGADTQYF
TRBD1	TRBV6-6	TRBJ1-5	-	TGTGCCCATCGGCACACCGGGACAGGTGATCAGCCCCAGCATTTT	CAHRHTGTGDQPQHF
-	TRBV12-3/TRBV12-4	TRBJ2-5	-	TGTGCCATAGATCTGGGTGGGGAGACCCAGTACTTC	CAIDLGGETQYF
-	TRBV6-1	TRBJ2-4	few	TGTGCCAGCAGTGAAGGGCGGGAAGAAGACATTCAGTACTTC	CASSEGREEDIQYF
TRBD1	TRBV7-2	TRBJ2-7	-	TGTGCCAGCAGCGAAGGGACAGGGTTCTCCTACGAGCAGTACTTC	CASSEGTGFSYEQYF
-	TRBV9	TRBJ2-1	-	TGTGCCAGCAGCGCAACAGAGGGTGAGCAGTTCTTC	CASSATEGEQFF
-	TRBV28	TRBJ2-7	few	TGTGCCAGCACGTCTTTCGCGCAGTACTTC	CASTSFAQYF
TRBD1	TRBV15	TRBJ2-4	few	TGTGCCTCCAGCAGAGACAGGGTTCCTTCGAACATTCAGTACTTC	CASSRDRVPSNIQYF
-	TRBV6-2/TRBV6-3	TRBJ2-5	-	TGTGCCACCCAGGATGCAAGGAGGATTCAAGAGACCCAGTACTTC	CATQDARRIQETQYF
-	TRBV20-1	TRBJ2-3	few	TGCAGTGCTAGAGATTATGGGGCCATAACCGGGCCCAAGGGTCCAGATACGCAGTATTTT	CSARDYGAITGPKGPDTQYF
TRBD2	TRBV6-5	TRBJ2-3	-	TGTGCCAGCAGTTCCCGGGGGGGCGAAATCACAGATACGCAGTATTTT	CASSSRGGEITDTQYF
-	TRBV9	TRBJ1-1	few	TGTGCCAGCAGCGTAGTTAGTACAGGGCCGTCTACTGAAGCTTTCTTT	CASSVVSTGPSTEAFF